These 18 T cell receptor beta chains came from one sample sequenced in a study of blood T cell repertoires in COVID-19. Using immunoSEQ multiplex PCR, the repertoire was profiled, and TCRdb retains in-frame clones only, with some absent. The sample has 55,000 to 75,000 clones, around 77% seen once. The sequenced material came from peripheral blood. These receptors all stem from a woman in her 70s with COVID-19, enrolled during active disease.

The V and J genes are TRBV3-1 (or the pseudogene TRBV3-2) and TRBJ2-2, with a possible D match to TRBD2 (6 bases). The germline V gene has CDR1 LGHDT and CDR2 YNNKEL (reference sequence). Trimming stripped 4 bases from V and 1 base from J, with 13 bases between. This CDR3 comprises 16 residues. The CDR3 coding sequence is TGTGCCAGCAGCCCGGACGGGGACTTGAACACCGGGGAGCTGTTTTTT. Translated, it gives CASSPDGDLNTGELFF.

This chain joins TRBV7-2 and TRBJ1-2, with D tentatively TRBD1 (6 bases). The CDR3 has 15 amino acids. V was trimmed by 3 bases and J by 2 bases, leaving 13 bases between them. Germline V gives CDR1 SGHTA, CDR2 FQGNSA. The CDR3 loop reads CASSLNRQANYGYTF. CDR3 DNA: TGTGCCAGCAGCTTGAATCGACAGGCCAACTATGGCTACACCTTC.

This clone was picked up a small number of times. CDR3 in amino acids: CSVATSYGYTF. The CDR3 bases are TGCAGCGTGGCCACAAGTTATGGCTACACCTTC. The rearrangement uses TRBV29-1 and TRBJ1-2; D gene uncertain. CDR1 and CDR2 from the germline V gene are SQVTM and ANQGSEA. V was clipped by 6 bases and J by 5 bases, with 10 bases between them. This CDR3 contains 11 residues.

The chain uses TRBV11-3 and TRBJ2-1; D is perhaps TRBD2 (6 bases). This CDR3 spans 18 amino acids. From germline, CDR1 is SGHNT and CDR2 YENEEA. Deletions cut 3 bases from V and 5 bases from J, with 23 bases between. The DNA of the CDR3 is TGTGCCAGCAGCTTGATGGGTAGCTGGGGGGAGGTAGACAATGAGCAGTTCTTC. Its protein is CASSLMGSWGEVDNEQFF.

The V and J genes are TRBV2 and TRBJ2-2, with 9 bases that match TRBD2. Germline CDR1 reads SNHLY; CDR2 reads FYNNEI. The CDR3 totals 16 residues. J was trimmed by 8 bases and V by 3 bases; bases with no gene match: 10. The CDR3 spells CASSEASGIGGGELFF. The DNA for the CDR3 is TGTGCCAGCAGTGAGGCTAGCGGGATAGGAGGAGGGGAGCTGTTTTTT.

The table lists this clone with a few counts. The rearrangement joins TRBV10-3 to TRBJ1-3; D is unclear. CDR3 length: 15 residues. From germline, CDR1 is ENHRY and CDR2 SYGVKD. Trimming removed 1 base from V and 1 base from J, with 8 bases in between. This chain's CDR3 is CAISELERSGNTIYF. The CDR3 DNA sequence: TGTGCCATCAGTGAGTTGGAGAGATCTGGAAACACCATATATTTT.

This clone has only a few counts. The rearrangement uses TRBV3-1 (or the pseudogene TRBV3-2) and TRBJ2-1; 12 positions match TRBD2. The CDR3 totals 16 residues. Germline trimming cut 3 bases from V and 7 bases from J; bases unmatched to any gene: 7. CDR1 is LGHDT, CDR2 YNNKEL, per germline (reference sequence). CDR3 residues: CASSHRTSGRRNEQFF. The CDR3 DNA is TGTGCCAGCAGCCATAGAACTAGCGGGAGGAGGAATGAGCAGTTCTTC.

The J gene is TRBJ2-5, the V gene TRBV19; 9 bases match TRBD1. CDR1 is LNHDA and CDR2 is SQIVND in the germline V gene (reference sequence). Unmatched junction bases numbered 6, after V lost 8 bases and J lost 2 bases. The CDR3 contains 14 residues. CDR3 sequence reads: CASAQTGGQETQYF. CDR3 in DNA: TGTGCCAGTGCCCAGACAGGGGGGCAAGAGACCCAGTACTTC.

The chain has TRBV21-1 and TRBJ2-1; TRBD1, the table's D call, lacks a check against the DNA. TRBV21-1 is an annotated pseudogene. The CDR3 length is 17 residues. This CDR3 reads CATVIDRIISSYNEQFF. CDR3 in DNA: TGTGCCACCGTGATCGACAGGATTATTAGCTCCTACAATGAGCAGTTCTTC.

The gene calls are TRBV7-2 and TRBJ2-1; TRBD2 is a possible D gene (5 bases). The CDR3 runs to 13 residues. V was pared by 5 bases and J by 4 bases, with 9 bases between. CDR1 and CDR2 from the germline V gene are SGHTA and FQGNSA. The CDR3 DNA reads TGTGCCAGCAGCCCCGGGATGTACAATGAGCAGTTCTTC. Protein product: CASSPGMYNEQFF. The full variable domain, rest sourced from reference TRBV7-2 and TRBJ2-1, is GAGVSQSPSNKVTEKGKDVELRCDPISGHTALYWYRQSLGQGLEFLIYFQGNSAPDKSGLPSDRFSAERTGGSVSTLTIQRTQQEDSAVYLCASSPGMYNEQFFGPGTRLTVL.

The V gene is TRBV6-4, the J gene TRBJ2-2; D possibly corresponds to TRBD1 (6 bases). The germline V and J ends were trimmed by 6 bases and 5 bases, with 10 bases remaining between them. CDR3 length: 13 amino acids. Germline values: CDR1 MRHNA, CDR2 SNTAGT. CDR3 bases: TGTGCCAGCAGACAGGGAAGGACCGGGGAGCTGTTTTTT. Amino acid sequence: CASRQGRTGELFF.

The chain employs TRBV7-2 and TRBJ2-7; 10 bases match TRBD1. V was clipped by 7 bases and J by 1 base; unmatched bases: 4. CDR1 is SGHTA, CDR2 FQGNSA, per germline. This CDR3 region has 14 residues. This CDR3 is CASTPGQGSYEQYF. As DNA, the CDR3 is TGTGCCAGCACCCCGGGACAGGGGTCCTACGAGCAGTACTTC.

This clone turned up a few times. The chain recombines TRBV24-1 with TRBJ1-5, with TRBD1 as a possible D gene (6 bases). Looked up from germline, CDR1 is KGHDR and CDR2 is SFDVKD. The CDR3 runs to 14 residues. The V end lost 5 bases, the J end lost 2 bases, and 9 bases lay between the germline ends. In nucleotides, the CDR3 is TGTGCCACCAGTGCCCCAGGGGGCAATCAGCCCCAGCATTTT. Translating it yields CATSAPGGNQPQHF.

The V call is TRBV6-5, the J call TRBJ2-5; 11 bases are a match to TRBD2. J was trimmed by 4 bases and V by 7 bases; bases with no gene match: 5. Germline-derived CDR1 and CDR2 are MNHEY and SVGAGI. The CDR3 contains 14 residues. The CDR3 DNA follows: TGTGCCAGCAAAGTGACTAGCGGGATAGAGACCCAGTACTTC. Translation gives CASKVTSGIETQYF.

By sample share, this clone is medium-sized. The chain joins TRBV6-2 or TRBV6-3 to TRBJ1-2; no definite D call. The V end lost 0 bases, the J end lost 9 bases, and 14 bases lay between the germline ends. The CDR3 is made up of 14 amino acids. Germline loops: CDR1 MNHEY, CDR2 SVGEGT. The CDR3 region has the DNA TGTGCCAGCAGTTACTCGGGCGGAGCGGTTAGCTACACCTTC. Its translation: CASSYSGGAVSYTF.

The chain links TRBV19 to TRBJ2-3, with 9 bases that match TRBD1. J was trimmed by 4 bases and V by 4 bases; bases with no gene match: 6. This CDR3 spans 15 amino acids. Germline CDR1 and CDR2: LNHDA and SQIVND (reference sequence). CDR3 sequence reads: CASSTRDRAADTQYF. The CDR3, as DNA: TGTGCCAGTAGTACCCGGGACAGGGCGGCAGATACGCAGTATTTT.

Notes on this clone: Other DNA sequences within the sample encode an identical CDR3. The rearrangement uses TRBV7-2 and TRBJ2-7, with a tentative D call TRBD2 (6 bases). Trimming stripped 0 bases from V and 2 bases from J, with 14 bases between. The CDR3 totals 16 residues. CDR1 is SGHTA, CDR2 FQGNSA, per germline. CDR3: CASSLASGDPPYEQYF. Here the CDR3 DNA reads TGTGCCAGCAGCTTAGCCTCGGGGGACCCTCCCTACGAGCAGTACTTC.

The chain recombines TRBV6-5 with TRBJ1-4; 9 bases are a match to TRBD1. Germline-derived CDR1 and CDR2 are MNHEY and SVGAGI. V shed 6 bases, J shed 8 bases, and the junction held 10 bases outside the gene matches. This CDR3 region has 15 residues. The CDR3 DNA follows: TGTGCCAGCAGCTTCGGGACAGGGCGGAGGGAAAAACTGTTTTTT. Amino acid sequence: CASSFGTGRREKLFF.